The clone carrying this T cell receptor (beta chain) was seen ten or more times. The data belong to a study of low-dose radiotherapy and immunotherapy resistance in tumors. Study context: Doses of 0.5 Gy per fraction every 2 weeks, totaling 6.5 Gy, went to Cohort 1. Every six weeks patients received intravenous ipilimumab 1 mg/kg, and every two weeks they received intravenous nivolumab 240 mg. Dosing for Cohort 2 consisted of 1 Gy per fraction every two weeks, reaching a total of 13 Gy over 26 weeks. Patients took oral aspirin 300 mg daily for four cycles from cycle 1 day 1.

The time point was: after trial treatment. Treatment described: LDRT plus nivolumab, ipilimumab, low-dose cyclophosphamide and aspirin (RACIN trial). TRAV and TRBV primers primed cDNA for both TCRalpha and TCRbeta. TCRs were amplified for 15 to 20 PCR cycles with a constant-region primer and V-primer adapter. TCRdb processed the reads anew with MiXCR; each CDR3 protein has one entry. The sample yields tens of thousands of distinct CDR3 sequences, about a fifth seen once. V was trimmed by 5 bases and J by 6 bases, leaving 5 bases between them. In germline, CDR1 is LNHDA, CDR2 SQIVND (reference sequence). This CDR3 has 12 residues.

Sequences were derived from PBMCs, sampled after low-dose radiotherapy plus immunotherapy. The receptor comes from a female donor with ovarian cancer. The chain is built from TRBV19 and TRBJ1-6; no firm D call. For the CDR3, the DNA is TGTGCCAGTAGTTGGATTAATTCACCCCTCCACTTT. Translating gives CASSWINSPLHF.